This TCR beta chain is drawn from a study of molecular identifiers for immune sequencing clone quantification. This clonotype was detected a few times. Germline-derived CDR1 and CDR2 are SGDLS and YYNGEE. The CDR3 is 15 residues long. V trimming: 3 bases; J trimming: 0 bases; junction bases outside the gene matches: 1. TCRdb fed the PCR reads into MiXCR, producing one record per CDR3 protein. The data contain about 630,000 distinct CDR3 sequences, around 25% of them singletons. The receptor was derived from a human donor in good health. Some libraries in this study had Jurkat cell RNA spiked in. The V call is TRBV9, the J call TRBJ1-5; TRBD1 matches at 9 bases. Material: naive CD8+ T cells from blood, with Jurkat cell RNA spiked in. Stated subset: FACS-sorted CD8+CD4-CCR7+CD45RA+ naive T cells. The CDR3 sequence is CASSGDRDSNQPQHF. DNA for the CDR3: TGTGCCAGCAGCGGGGACAGGGATAGCAATCAGCCCCAGCATTTT.